The source of this TCR beta chain is a study of blood T cell repertoires in COVID-19 (TCRdb year 2020). For context, the study as a whole: Samples from collaborators originated in the United States, Italy and Spain and spanned both the acute and convalescent phases of COVID-19. The prospective study material was composed of cDNA or gDNA derived from T cells, B-cell-depleted T cells, or PBMCs. Subjects who had been exposed to COVID-19, were actively infected with it, or had recovered from it provided the deeply sampled blood TCRbeta repertoires that made up the dataset. The repertoires were made available in a free public database intended to serve as a resource for research on the immune response to SARS-CoV-2. The samples were drawn from two sources: the first 160 participants of the ongoing ImmuneRACE study, and 950 to 1,500 subjects contributed by 6 global collaborators. Nearly every sample came with metadata listing a de-identified subject ID, COVID-19 status, age in years and sex. Where HLA class I and class II types were available, the types were taken from metadata supplied by the sample provider, not from assay-based typing. Summary of the overall study and its limitations: How much clinical and demographic metadata was included differed by source and by participant, and the metadata was provided uncurated.

With respect to this clone: This clone's antigen is unknown. Base qualities are not recorded, but no much larger clone differs from it by a single base.

CDR1 and CDR2, per the germline V gene (reference sequence), are SGHNT and YYREEE. Here V drops 2 bases and J drops 8 bases, and the junction holds 14 bases not matched to any gene. The CDR3, cysteine through phenylalanine, is 16 amino acids long. Only the CDR3 portion is preserved as DNA: 48 bases, with reading frame beginning at the first base. The immunoSEQ Assay, a bias-controlled multiplex PCR, was used to amplify TCRbeta CDR3 regions from genomic DNA. The original methods were these. Nucleated cell counts per sample were estimated from amplification of reference gene primers within the assay. Sequence reads were collapsed and filtered to measure the absolute abundance of every unique TCRbeta CDR3 rearrangement. For each sample, productive Simpson clonality was calculated as the square root of Simpson's diversity index across productive rearrangements. TCRdb limited this immuneACCESS table to in-frame rearrangements with V and J called. A share of clones is missing; checked studies link under half to unresolved V genes, and the rest is unexplained. The V and J calls and clone size are taken from that table; D and trimming were inferred from the DNA. This sample is represented by approximately 200,000 clones; approximately 81% of them were singletons. Around 1% of the sample goes to the ten largest clones.

Collaborating institutions collected whole blood in K2EDTA tubes following their own protocols. For TCRbeta analysis, collaborator samples were shipped as frozen whole blood, as isolated PBMCs, or as DNA extracted from either sample type. Recombination joined TRBV5-4 with TRBJ1-2; 8 bases in the middle match TRBD1. The sample was peripheral blood. The TCR originated in a man aged 35 to 55 with acute or convalescent COVID-19. Here is the DNA: TGTGCCAGCAGCTTATATACGCAGGGGGCGCCGGGAGGCTACACCTTC. This translates into CASSLYTQGAPGGYTF.